The following is a T cell receptor (beta chain) sequence with its context. The specificity of this receptor is unknown. The germline gene is not matched at one end of the junction; a read error may be the cause. All donors were healthy Caucasians. Three pairs of female monozygotic twins, all aged roughly 18 to 29 years, were included in the twin cohort. Peripheral blood mononuclear cells were the source from which RNA for the TCR libraries was isolated. This entry comes from a study of identical twins listed by TCRdb under 2016. With respect to the entire study: To test whether fetal clonotypes persist, this study deep-sequenced TCR alpha and beta repertoires from monozygotic twins, from unrelated adults of various ages, and from cord blood. Replicate twin experiments were performed at different times using different library preparation protocols to rule out contamination. Here is what the overall study found, with its caveats: Conclusions relied on cross-sectional statistical analysis, since the same donors could not be followed over many years. The excess sharing between twins in beta out-of-frame sequences was weaker because fewer shared sequences reduced the signal-to-noise ratio. Abundant cord blood beta clonotypes had fewer insertions, young adult naive repertoires showed a similar but weaker trend, and memory repertoires showed no such trend. Compared with coincidental sharing between unrelated individuals, out-of-frame TCR alpha sequences shared between twins had an excess of sequences with low generation probability. Zero-insertion analyses could be partly confounded by invariant T cells such as MAIT and iNKT, although diverse VJ usage argued against such confounding for most clonotypes. In monozygotic twins, recombination models systematically underestimated out-of-frame TCR alpha sharing, but the models matched the sharing seen between unrelated individuals.

Inclusive of the bounding cysteine and phenylalanine, the CDR3 is 12 residues long. Just CDR3 DNA is preserved here, 36 bases in frame from base 1. CDR1 DFQATT and CDR2 SNEGSKA are derived from the germline V gene (reference sequence). Library construction relied on 5' RACE. The instrument given in TCRdb is Illumina HiSeq 2000. A universal primer binding site was added through template switching, and the final cDNA carried a unique molecular identifier so that TCR cDNA molecules could be counted accurately. Specific primers in the conserved constant-segment region were used to synthesize first-strand cDNA for TCR alpha and beta chains. To control for contamination, each cDNA library was double barcoded with a SMART-Mk sample barcode plus Illumina barcodes. TruSeq adapter sequences along with Illumina sample barcodes were introduced in two successive PCR steps. The TCR alpha and beta cDNA libraries were sequenced on the Illumina HiSeq platform using custom primers. The published analysis was carried out like this. MiGEC processed the raw reads to extract unique molecular identifiers, while MiXCR was used to determine the CDR3 positions. Recombination models were inferred per individual with the repgenHMM and IGoR tools using an EM algorithm. Shared clonotype analysis was performed with the tcR package in R, normalizing sharing by the product of cloneset sizes. To study raw recombination without the effects of thymic and clonal selection, out-of-frame nonproductive sequences were analyzed. TCRdb reanalyzed the raw reads on its own, using fastp at Q25 for trimming and MiXCR for clone calling, and kept in-frame beta chains. Every entry covers one CDR3 protein and lists the most common genes and DNA from its rows. The V and J calls were determined by TCRdb, not by the authors. This sample comprises 650,000 to 750,000 distinct CDR3 sequences, approximately 22% of them detected only once. Of the sample, 4% to 4.5% is held by the ten largest clones.

These records were also assigned to another study, of T cells expressing NK-cell markers. That second report states: In sorted CD3+CD56+NKG2C+, CD3+CD56+NKG2C- and CD3+CD56-NKG2C+ T-cell subsets from eight donors, TCR beta-chain repertoires were profiled. Among the eight sequenced donors, seven were HCMV-seropositive and one was HCMV-seronegative. In several experiments an anti-gammadeltaTCR antibody was added to restrict sorting to alphabetaTCR-expressing T cells. In several donors, the dominant CD3+CD56+NKG2C+ clonotypes ranked among the top 10 CD8+ clonotypes, making up about 1.0-8% of CD8+ T cells. Those dominant clonotypes were again the most abundant among CD3+CD56-NKG2C+ cells in a few donors, at about 25-60.1%. Whether the expanded NKG2C-expressing T cell clones were specific for HCMV antigens remained unclear. All eight donors whose samples were sequenced were randomly selected healthy volunteers, three of them men and five women. A commercial ELISA kit detecting HCMV-specific IgG in serum was used to determine HCMV serostatus. For over five donors, bulk peripheral blood T-cell repertoires were additionally sequenced from unsorted PBMC. MIGEC was used to demultiplex reads and group reads by UMI, and MiTCR was used to assemble and quantify clonotypes. To remove erroneous sequences, TCR cDNA sequences were retained only when supported by two or more reads. The tcR package was used for downstream repertoire analysis, and clonotypes were matched across fractions by CDR3 nucleotide sequence plus V segment. Antigen specificity was annotated against VDJdb with VDJmatch, allowing one amino acid substitution in CDR3.

What was sequenced was PBMCs. This clonotype was obtained from a woman aged 18-35 years in good health. The chain links TRBV20-1 with TRBJ2-7; 7 junctional bases match TRBD2. The base sequence is TGTTGCCTGGCGGGAGAGGGCTACGAGCAGTACTTC. It codes for CCLAGEGYEQYF.